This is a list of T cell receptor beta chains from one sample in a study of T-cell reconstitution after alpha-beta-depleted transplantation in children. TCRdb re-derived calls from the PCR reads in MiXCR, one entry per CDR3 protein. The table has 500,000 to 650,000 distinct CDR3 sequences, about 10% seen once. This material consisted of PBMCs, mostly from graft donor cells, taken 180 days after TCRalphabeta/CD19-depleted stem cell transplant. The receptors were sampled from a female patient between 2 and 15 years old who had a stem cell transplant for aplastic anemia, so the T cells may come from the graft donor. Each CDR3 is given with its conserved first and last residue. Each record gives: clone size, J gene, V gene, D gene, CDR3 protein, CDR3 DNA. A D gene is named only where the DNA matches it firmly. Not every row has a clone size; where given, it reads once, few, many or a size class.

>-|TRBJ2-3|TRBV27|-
CASSLRPVSTDTQYF
TGTGCCAGCAGTTTACGTCCGGTTAGCACAGATACGCAGTATTTT
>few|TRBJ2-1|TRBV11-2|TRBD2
CASSLLSKLGLAGVDEQFF
TGTGCCAGCAGCTTACTTTCTAAGTTGGGACTAGCGGGAGTCGATGAGCAGTTCTTC
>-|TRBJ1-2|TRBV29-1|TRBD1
CSAAGQGAEGYTF
TGCAGCGCCGCTGGACAGGGGGCAGAGGGCTACACCTTC
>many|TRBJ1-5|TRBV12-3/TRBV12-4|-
CASSQGGGNQPQHF
TGTGCCAGTAGTCAAGGGGGGGGCAATCAGCCCCAGCATTTT
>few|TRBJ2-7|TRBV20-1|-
CSARGTTSYEQYF
TGCAGCGCAAGGGGCACCACCTCCTACGAGCAGTACTTC
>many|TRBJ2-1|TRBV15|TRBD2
CATSREVSGLAYNEQFF
TGTGCCACCAGCAGAGAGGTTTCGGGACTAGCCTACAATGAGCAGTTCTTC
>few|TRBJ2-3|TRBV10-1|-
CASSEWTSATQYF
TGCGCCAGCAGTGAGTGGACGTCCGCTACGCAGTATTTT
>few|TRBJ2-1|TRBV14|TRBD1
CASSPWTGASYNEQFF
TGTGCCAGCAGCCCCTGGACAGGGGCTTCCTACAATGAGCAGTTCTTC
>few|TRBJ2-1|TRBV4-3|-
CASSQVQDESEQFF
TGCGCCAGCAGCCAAGTCCAAGACGAAAGTGAGCAGTTCTTC
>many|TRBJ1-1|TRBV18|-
CASSPPLALMNTEAFF
TGTGCCAGCTCACCACCGCTGGCTTTAATGAACACTGAAGCTTTCTTT
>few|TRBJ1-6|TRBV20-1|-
CSARGESYNSPLHF
TGCAGTGCTAGAGGGGAAAGCTATAATTCACCCCTCCACTTT
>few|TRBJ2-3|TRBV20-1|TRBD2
CSVFSGRAGDTQYF
TGCAGTGTTTTTAGCGGGAGGGCCGGAGATACGCAGTATTTT
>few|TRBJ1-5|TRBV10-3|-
CASRATGNQPQHF
TGTGCCTCAAGGGCTACGGGCAATCAGCCCCAGCATTTT
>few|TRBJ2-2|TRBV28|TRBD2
CASRPGLRGGWTGELFF
TGTGCCAGCAGGCCGGGTCTCCGGGGGGGTTGGACCGGGGAGCTGTTTTTT
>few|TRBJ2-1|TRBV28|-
CASSLMQGYNEQFF
TGTGCCAGCAGTTTAATGCAGGGCTACAATGAGCAGTTCTTC
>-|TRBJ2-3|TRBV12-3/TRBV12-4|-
CASSATEVAGPITDTQYF
TGTGCCAGCAGTGCGACAGAAGTGGCGGGCCCGATCACAGATACGCAGTATTTT
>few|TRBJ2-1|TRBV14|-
CASSQWTTSRPFNEQFF
TGTGCCAGCAGCCAATGGACAACTAGCCGTCCCTTCAATGAGCAGTTCTTC